Listed below are T cell receptor beta chains from one sample, sequenced in a study of metastatic and nonmetastatic thyroid tumors. TCRdb recomputed clones from the PCR reads via MiXCR. The sample lists fewer than 100,000 clones; under 15% were seen once. Source material: blood. All receptors come from a female donor with papillary thyroid cancer or a benign thyroid nodule (not recorded which). Some clones in this sample may be carry-over from other donors' samples. CDR3s include the opening cysteine and the closing phenylalanine or tryptophan. D genes are given only for firm matches.

14 TRBV2 NA CASRGPFEGEKLFF
13 TRBV6-2/TRBV6-3 NA CASNLSGANVLTF
14 TRBV18 TRBD1 CASSSDRGNYGYTF
14 TRBV30 NA CAWSVGSSNSPLHF
15 TRBV7-3 TRBD2 CASSLLAGEWDTQYF
17 TRBV4-2 TRBD2 CASSQDLSGGARDTQYF
16 TRBV5-1 TRBD2 CASSFGLAGGGDEQFF
15 TRBV6-6 NA CASSYEGVHTGELFF
15 TRBV27 NA CASSLRADVNTEAFF
14 TRBV20-1 TRBD2 CSARLSGRDYEQYF
14 TRBV29-1 NA CSVEISVGSYGYTF
15 TRBV11-3 TRBD1 CASSLDRVNTGELFF
13 TRBV28 NA CASSPGGGDEQFF
15 TRBV19 TRBD1 CASSMGTEGNQPQHF
15 TRBV28 NA CASSFLVLSNYGYTF
16 TRBV19 NA CASYAQISRTHYGYTF
13 TRBV10-3 NA CAIRKTENLEAFF
13 TRBV5-1 NA CASSWGSGETQYF
14 TRBV25-1 TRBD2 CASSKLAGRNEQFF
18 TRBV11-1 TRBD1 CASSPGTEKSSGANVLTF
15 TRBV2 NA CASIPVGGSYNEQFF
17 TRBV24-1 NA CATSDFGPAEGYNEQFF
14 TRBV20-1 NA CSARAIGRGEEAFF
16 TRBV25-1 TRBD2 CASSGNVRGVRDEQYF
12 TRBV11-2 NA CASSRQNNEQFF
14 TRBV19 NA CASSPDISQNIQYF
14 TRBV12-3/TRBV12-4 NA CASSLVASRDTQYF
14 TRBV15 NA CATSRDPGWNEQFF
16 TRBV4-1 NA CASSQDLGRSWNEQYF
15 TRBV28 TRBD1 CASSLYDRGSDTQYF
13 TRBV5-6 NA CASSPRGAETQYF
19 TRBV6-1 TRBD1 CASSDTGTGFFGADTEAFF
13 TRBV5-4 NA CASRYITVREQFF
15 TRBV6-2/TRBV6-3 TRBD2 CATSPIAGGTDTQYF
16 TRBV6-2/TRBV6-3 TRBD1 CASSPLRTGEAGELFF
13 TRBV5-1 NA CASNLDFTGELFF
17 TRBV24-1 TRBD2 CATSSNVGGSYTGELFF
18 TRBV6-2/TRBV6-3 TRBD1 CASSYLPGVTGENTEPFF
18 TRBV5-4 NA CASSLDGGRGFDTDTQYF
15 TRBV27 NA CASSFIVPPNSPLHF
16 TRBV6-6 TRBD1 CASSYGTGRMGEKLFF
15 TRBV7-9 NA CASSPGLLRVYEQYF
12 TRBV24-1 NA CATSSSAGTQYF
14 TRBV6-1 NA CASRTFGGNQPQHF
13 TRBV19 NA CASSFKLNTEAFF
15 TRBV10-1 NA CASSPERVGNTEAFF
15 TRBV28 NA CASSLGGANQETQYF
13 TRBV30 NA CAWSVQGGNTIYF
12 TRBV6-1 NA CAIMRGHTEAFF
16 TRBV2 TRBD2 CASTMGPGGGRNEQFF
12 TRBV7-2 NA CASSLVSTGQFF
14 TRBV19 NA CASTTKTSGYVYTF
15 TRBV11-2 TRBD1 CASSLGVTGASGYTF
18 TRBV5-1 TRBD2 CASSSPAGGLPNTGELFF
11 TRBV7-9 NA CASSLSGEQYF
13 TRBV30 NA CAWRFHRNSGYTF
16 TRBV5-5 TRBD1 CASRVGTGQGEETQYF
15 TRBV6-1 NA CASSEQPSGAGELFF